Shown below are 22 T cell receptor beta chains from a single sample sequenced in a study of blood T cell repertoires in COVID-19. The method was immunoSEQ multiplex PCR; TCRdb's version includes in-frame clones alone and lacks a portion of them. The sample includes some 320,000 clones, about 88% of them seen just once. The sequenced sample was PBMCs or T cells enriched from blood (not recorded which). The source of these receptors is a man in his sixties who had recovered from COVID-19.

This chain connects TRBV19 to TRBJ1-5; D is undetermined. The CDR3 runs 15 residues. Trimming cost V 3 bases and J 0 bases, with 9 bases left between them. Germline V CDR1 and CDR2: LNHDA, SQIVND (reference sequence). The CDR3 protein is CASSIRGNSNQPQHF. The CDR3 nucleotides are TGTGCCAGTAGTATTCGTGGCAATAGCAATCAGCCCCAGCATTTT. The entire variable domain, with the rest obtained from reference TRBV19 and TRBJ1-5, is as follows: DGGITQSPKYLFRKEGQNVTLSCEQNLNHDAMYWYRQDPGQGLRLIYYSQIVNDFQKGDIAEGYSVSREKKESFPLTVTSAQKNPTAFYLCASSIRGNSNQPQHFGDGTRLSIL.

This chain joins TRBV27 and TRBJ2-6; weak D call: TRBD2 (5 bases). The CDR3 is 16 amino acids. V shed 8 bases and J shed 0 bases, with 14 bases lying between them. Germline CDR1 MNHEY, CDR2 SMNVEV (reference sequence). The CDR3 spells CASATRLNSGANVLTF. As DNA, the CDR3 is TGTGCCAGCGCTACTAGGCTGAACTCTGGGGCCAACGTCCTGACTTTC.

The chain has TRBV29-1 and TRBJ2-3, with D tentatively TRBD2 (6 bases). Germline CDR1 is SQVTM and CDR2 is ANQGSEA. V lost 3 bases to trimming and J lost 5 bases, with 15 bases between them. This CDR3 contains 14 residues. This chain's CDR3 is CSVDLALGGDTQYF. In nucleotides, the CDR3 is TGCAGCGTTGACCTGGCGCTGGGGGGAGATACGCAGTATTTT.

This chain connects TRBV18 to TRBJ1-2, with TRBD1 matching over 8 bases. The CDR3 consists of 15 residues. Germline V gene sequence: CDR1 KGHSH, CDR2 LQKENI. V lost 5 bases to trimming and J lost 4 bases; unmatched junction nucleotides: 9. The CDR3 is CASSSGTGGAYGYTF. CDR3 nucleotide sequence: TGTGCCAGCTCATCCGGGACAGGCGGGGCCTATGGCTACACCTTC. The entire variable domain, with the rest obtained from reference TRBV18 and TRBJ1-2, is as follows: NAGVMQNPRHLVRRRGQEARLRCSPMKGHSHVYWYRQLPEEGLKFMVYLQKENIIDESGMPKERFSAEFPKEGPSILRIQQVVRGDSAAYFCASSSGTGGAYGYTFGSGTRLTVV.

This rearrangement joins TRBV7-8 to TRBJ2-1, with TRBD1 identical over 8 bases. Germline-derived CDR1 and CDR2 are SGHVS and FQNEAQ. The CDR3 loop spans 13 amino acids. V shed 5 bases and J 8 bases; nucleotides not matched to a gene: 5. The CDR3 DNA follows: TGTGCCAGCAGCGCAGACAGGGGCTATGAGCAGTTCTTC. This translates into CASSADRGYEQFF.

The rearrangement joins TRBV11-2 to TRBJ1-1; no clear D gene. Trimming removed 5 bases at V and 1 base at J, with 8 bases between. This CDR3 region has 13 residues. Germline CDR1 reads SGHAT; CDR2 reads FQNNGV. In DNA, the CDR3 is TGTGCCAGCAGCATCGTCCGGAACACTGAAGCTTTCTTT. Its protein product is CASSIVRNTEAFF. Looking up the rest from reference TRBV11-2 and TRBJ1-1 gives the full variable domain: EAGVAQSPRYKIIEKRQSVAFWCNPISGHATLYWYQQILGQGPKLLIQFQNNGVVDDSQLPKDRFSAERLKGVDSTLKIQPAKLEDSAVYLCASSIVRNTEAFFGQGTRLTVV.

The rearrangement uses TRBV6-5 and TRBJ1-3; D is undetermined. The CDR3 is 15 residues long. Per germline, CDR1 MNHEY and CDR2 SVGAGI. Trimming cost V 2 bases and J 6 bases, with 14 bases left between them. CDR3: CASSYTRTPTNTIYF. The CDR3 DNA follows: TGTGCCAGCAGTTACACTAGGACCCCGACAAACACCATATATTTT.

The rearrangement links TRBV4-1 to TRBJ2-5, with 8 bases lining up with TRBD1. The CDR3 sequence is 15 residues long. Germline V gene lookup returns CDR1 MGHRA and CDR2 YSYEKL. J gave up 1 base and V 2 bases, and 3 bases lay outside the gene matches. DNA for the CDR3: TGCGCCAGCAGCCAATTGGGACAGGTCCAAGAGACCCAGTACTTC. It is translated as CASSQLGQVQETQYF.

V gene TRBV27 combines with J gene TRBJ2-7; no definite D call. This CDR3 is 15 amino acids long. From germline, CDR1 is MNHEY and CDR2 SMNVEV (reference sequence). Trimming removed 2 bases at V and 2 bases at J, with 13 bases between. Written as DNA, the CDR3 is TGTGCCAGCAGTTTAAGCGTTACGCCAGCCTACGAGCAGTACTTC. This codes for CASSLSVTPAYEQYF.

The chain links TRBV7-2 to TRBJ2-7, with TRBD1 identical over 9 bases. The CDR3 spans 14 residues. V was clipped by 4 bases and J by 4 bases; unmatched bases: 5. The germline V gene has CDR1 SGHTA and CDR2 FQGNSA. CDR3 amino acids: CASSSGQGEYEQYF. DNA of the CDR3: TGTGCCAGCAGCTCGGGACAGGGTGAATACGAGCAGTACTTC.

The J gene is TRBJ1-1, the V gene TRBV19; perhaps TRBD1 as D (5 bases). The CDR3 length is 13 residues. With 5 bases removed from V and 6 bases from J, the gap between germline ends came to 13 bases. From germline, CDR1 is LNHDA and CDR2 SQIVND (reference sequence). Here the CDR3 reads CASSFHGGAEAFF. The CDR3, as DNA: TGTGCCAGTAGTTTCCACGGGGGTGCTGAAGCTTTCTTT.

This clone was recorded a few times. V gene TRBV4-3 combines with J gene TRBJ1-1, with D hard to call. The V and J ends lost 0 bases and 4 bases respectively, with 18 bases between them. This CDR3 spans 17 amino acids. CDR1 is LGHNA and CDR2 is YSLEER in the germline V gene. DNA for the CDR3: TGCGCCAGCAGCCAAGATAGGACTCTTACTGGGATCACTGAAGCTTTCTTT. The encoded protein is CASSQDRTLTGITEAFF.

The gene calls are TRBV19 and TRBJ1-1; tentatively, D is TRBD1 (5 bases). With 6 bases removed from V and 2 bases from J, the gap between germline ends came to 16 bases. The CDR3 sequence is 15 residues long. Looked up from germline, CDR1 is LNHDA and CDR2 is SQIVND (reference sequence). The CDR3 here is CASSADRKANTEAFF. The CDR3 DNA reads TGTGCCAGTAGCGCTGACAGAAAAGCTAACACTGAAGCTTTCTTT.

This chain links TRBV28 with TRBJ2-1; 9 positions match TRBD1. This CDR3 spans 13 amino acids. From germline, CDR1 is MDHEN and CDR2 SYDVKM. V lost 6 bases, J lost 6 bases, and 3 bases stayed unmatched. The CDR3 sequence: CASRGTGSNEQFF. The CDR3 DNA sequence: TGTGCCAGCAGGGGGACAGGGTCCAATGAGCAGTTCTTC.

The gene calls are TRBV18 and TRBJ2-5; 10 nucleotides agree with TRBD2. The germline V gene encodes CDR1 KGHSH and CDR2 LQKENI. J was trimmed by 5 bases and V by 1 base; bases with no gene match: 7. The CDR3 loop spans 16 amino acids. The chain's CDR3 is CASSPQKREGRETQYF. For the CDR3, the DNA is TGTGCCAGCTCACCACAGAAGCGGGAGGGCCGGGAGACCCAGTACTTC.

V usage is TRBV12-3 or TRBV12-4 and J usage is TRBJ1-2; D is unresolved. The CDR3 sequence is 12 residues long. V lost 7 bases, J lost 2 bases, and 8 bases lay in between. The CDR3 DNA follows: TGTGCCAGCACCATCAAAAACTATGGCTACACCTTC. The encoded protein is CASTIKNYGYTF.

This CDR3 is CAWSGQPRRSYEQYF. The CDR3 DNA reads TGTGCCTGGAGTGGACAACCCCGTAGGTCCTACGAGCAGTACTTC. This chain joins TRBV30 and TRBJ2-7; D not certain. The V gene's germline CDR1 is GTSNPN and CDR2 SVGIG (reference sequence). With 1 base removed from V and 1 base from J, the gap between germline ends came to 14 bases. CDR3 length: 15 residues.

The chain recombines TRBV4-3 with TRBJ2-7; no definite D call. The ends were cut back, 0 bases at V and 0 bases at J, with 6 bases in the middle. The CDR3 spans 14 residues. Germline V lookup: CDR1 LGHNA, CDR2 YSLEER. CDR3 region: CASSQEVASYEQYF. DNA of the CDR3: TGCGCCAGCAGCCAAGAGGTAGCCTCCTACGAGCAGTACTTC.

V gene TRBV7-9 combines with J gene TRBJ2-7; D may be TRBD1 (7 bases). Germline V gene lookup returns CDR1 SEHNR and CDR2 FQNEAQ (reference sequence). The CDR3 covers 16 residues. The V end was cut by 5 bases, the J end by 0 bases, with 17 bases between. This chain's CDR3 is CASSLPGQEGSYEQYF. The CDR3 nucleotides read TGTGCCAGCAGCCTCCCCGGACAGGAGGGCTCCTACGAGCAGTACTTC.

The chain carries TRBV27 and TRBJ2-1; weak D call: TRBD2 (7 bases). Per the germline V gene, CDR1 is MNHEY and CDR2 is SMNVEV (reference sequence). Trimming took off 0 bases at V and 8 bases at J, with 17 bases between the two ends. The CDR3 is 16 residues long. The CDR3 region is CASSLSASGGMHEQFF. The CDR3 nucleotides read TGTGCCAGCAGTTTATCGGCCTCGGGGGGCATGCATGAGCAGTTCTTC.

The chain's CDR3 is CASSLPGLAGGSSMFF. CDR3 DNA: TGTGCCAGCAGCTTACCGGGACTAGCGGGAGGATCCAGTATGTTCTTC. This chain links TRBV7-9 with TRBJ2-1; 15 bases match TRBD2. CDR1 is SEHNR, CDR2 FQNEAQ, per germline (reference sequence). V lost 2 bases, J lost 15 bases, and 11 bases stayed unmatched. This CDR3 contains 16 residues.

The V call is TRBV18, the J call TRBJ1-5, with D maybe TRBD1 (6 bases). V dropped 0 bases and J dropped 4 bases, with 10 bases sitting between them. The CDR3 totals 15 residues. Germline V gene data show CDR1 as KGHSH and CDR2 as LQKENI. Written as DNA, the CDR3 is TGTGCCAGCTCACCACCGGGGCAGGGGAATCAGCCCCAGCATTTT. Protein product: CASSPPGQGNQPQHF.